This T cell receptor beta chain was captured by sequencing in a study of T cell clones after liver transplantation. Overall study: TCRbeta sequencing after a pre-transplant mixed lymphocyte reaction identified graft-donor-reactive clones, later tracked in post-transplant blood.

Overall study findings and caveats: In two subjects, few donor cells limited the measurable donor-reactive repertoire.

Clones were read by immunoSEQ multiplex PCR, and TCRdb kept only the in-frame ones, dropping some. The sample has fewer than 80,000 clones, 84% seen once. J gave up 5 bases and V 4 bases, and 7 bases lay outside the gene matches. The CDR3 spans 14 residues. The germline CDR1 and CDR2 sequences are SGHTA and FQGNSA. Remarks on this clone: What it binds is unknown.

This sequence was found in a human patient who received a liver transplant. Some T cells may originate from the graft donor. The chain has TRBV7-2 and TRBJ2-5; 7 bases map to TRBD1. Here the sequenced sample was CD4+ T cells from blood, taken about 50 months after liver transplant. The CDR3 DNA reads as TGTGCCAGCAGCTCGACAGGGTTTGGGGAGACCCAGTACTTC. It translates to CASSSTGFGETQYF. Filled out from reference TRBV7-2 and TRBJ2-5, the complete variable domain reads GAGVSQSPSNKVTEKGKDVELRCDPISGHTALYWYRQSLGQGLEFLIYFQGNSAPDKSGLPSDRFSAERTGGSVSTLTIQRTQQEDSAVYLCASSSTGFGETQYFGPGTRLLVL.